Included here is one TCR beta chain sequence, with context. Its antigen remains unidentified. A much larger clone differs from this one at a single base, so this may be a read error. This specimen comes from a study of molecular identifiers for immune sequencing clone quantification. Overall study results and limits: Clones above 20 RNA copies contained over 98% of effector molecules but under 1% of naive ones.

Libraries of bulk TCR were made by previously described methods (with listed TCR primers). MiXCR, run by TCRdb on the PCR reads, gives a single entry per CDR3 protein. The sample contains 100,000 or so distinct CDR3 sequences, 21% of which appear only once. The CDR3 covers 14 residues. Germline-derived CDR1 and CDR2 are MDHEN and SYDVKM. Input for naive CD8 libraries was 20,000 to 1,000,000 sorted cells; the RNA fraction used was 10%, 30% or 50%. Naive CD8 T cells were picked out by sorting for CD8+CD4-CCR7+CD45RA+. Input material: naive CD8+ T cells from blood, with Jurkat cell RNA spiked in. Documented subset: FACS-sorted CD8+CD4-CCR7+CD45RA+ naive T cells. This TCR derives from a human donor in good health. Some libraries in this study had Jurkat cell RNA spiked in. The chain couples TRBV28 to TRBJ1-1; TRBD1 matches at 9 bases. The CDR3 DNA is TGTGCCGGCAGTTTTGACAGGGGGTACACTGAAGCTTTCTTT. This codes for CAGSFDRGYTEAFF.